The present TCR beta chain was sequenced within a study of blood T cell repertoires in COVID-19. At the level of the study: Samples taken during acute and convalescent COVID-19 were collected in the United States, Italy and Spain. Sources were T cells, B-cell-depleted T cells, or PBMCs; the material itself was cDNA or gDNA.

The germline CDR1 and CDR2 sequences are MNHEY and SVGAGI. The CDR3 is 13 residues long. The ends lost 4 bases at V and 3 bases at J; junction bases unmatched: 1. About this clone: This sample includes further DNA sequences coding for the same CDR3.

How the authors handled the data: Reference gene primer amplification yielded estimated nucleated cell counts. Produced via immunoSEQ multiplex PCR; TCRdb's table is partial and in-frame only. V and J calls and clone size follow that table, whereas D and trimming were derived from the DNA. The table shows over 250,000 clones, with 86% occurring only once. Sequencing was done on a sample of peripheral blood. The J gene is TRBJ2-7, the V gene TRBV6-5, with 9 bases fitting TRBD1. The TCR comes from a man aged 35 to 55 who had recovered from COVID-19. Written as DNA, the CDR3 is TGTGCCAGCAGTTCGGGACAGGGCTACGAGCAGTACTTC. The encoded protein is CASSSGQGYEQYF.